This is a list of T cell receptor beta chains from one sample in a study of blood T cell repertoires in COVID-19. Sequenced by immunoSEQ multiplex PCR; TCRdb stores in-frame clones only, minus some. The sample carries some 390,000 clones, roughly 91% recorded once. Sequencing was carried out using PBMCs or T cells enriched from blood (not recorded which). These receptors were obtained from a woman younger than 45 who had recovered from COVID-19. Both conserved end residues are part of each CDR3. Each record gives: clone size, D gene, V gene, J gene, CDR3 DNA, CDR3 protein. The D gene is left open where the match is weak. Some rows have no size entry. The others give once, few or many, or a class for an expanded clone.

clone_size: few; d_call: -; v_call: TRBV4-3; j_call: TRBJ1-4; cdr3_nt: TGCGCCAGCAGCCAACAAGACAGGTCTAATGAAAAACTGTTTTTT; cdr3_aa: CASSQQDRSNEKLFF
clone_size: few; d_call: TRBD1; v_call: TRBV11-1; j_call: TRBJ1-1; cdr3_nt: TGTGCCAGCAGCTTACGGGATAACAGGGGTGAAGCTTTCTTT; cdr3_aa: CASSLRDNRGEAFF
clone_size: -; d_call: -; v_call: TRBV10-3; j_call: TRBJ1-3; cdr3_nt: TGTGCCATCTATGGCGGAAACACCATATATTTT; cdr3_aa: CAIYGGNTIYF
clone_size: -; d_call: -; v_call: TRBV7-2; j_call: TRBJ1-6; cdr3_nt: TGTGCCAGCAGCTTCCCGACAGGACATAATTCACCCCTCCACTTT; cdr3_aa: CASSFPTGHNSPLHF
clone_size: -; d_call: -; v_call: TRBV19; j_call: TRBJ1-1; cdr3_nt: TGTGCCAGTACCCTAGGAGGTGTGAACACTGAAGCTTTCTTT; cdr3_aa: CASTLGGVNTEAFF
clone_size: -; d_call: -; v_call: TRBV7-2; j_call: TRBJ2-2; cdr3_nt: TGTGCCAGCAGCTCTCAGGACACCGGGGAGCTGTTTTTT; cdr3_aa: CASSSQDTGELFF
clone_size: -; d_call: -; v_call: TRBV5-1; j_call: TRBJ1-1; cdr3_nt: TGCGCCAGCAGCGTCCTGGACAGTATGAACACTGAAGCTTTCTTT; cdr3_aa: CASSVLDSMNTEAFF
clone_size: -; d_call: -; v_call: TRBV10-3; j_call: TRBJ2-5; cdr3_nt: TGTGCCATCAGACCAGGGGTTGAAGAGACCCAGTACTTC; cdr3_aa: CAIRPGVEETQYF
clone_size: -; d_call: TRBD1; v_call: TRBV18; j_call: TRBJ2-1; cdr3_nt: TGTGCCAGCTCACCACTGACAGGGGCCAATGAGCAGTTCTTC; cdr3_aa: CASSPLTGANEQFF
clone_size: -; d_call: -; v_call: TRBV18; j_call: TRBJ1-5; cdr3_nt: TGTGCCAGCTCACAGGACAGAAATCAGCCCCAGCATTTT; cdr3_aa: CASSQDRNQPQHF
clone_size: few; d_call: TRBD1; v_call: TRBV11-3; j_call: TRBJ2-7; cdr3_nt: TGTGCCAGCAGCTTCGACAGGGACGAGCAGTACTTC; cdr3_aa: CASSFDRDEQYF
clone_size: -; d_call: TRBD1; v_call: TRBV27; j_call: TRBJ2-6; cdr3_nt: TGTGCCAGCAGTTTTGTCGGACAGGTCAGTGGGGCCAACGTCCTGACTTTC; cdr3_aa: CASSFVGQVSGANVLTF
clone_size: few; d_call: -; v_call: TRBV29-1; j_call: TRBJ2-1; cdr3_nt: TGCAGCGTCAGCCGGGACATCACCTACAATGAGCAGTTCTTC; cdr3_aa: CSVSRDITYNEQFF
clone_size: -; d_call: TRBD1; v_call: TRBV27; j_call: TRBJ1-1; cdr3_nt: TGTGCCAGCAAGCCGGACAGGGTGAACACTGAAGCTTTCTTT; cdr3_aa: CASKPDRVNTEAFF
clone_size: few; d_call: TRBD1; v_call: TRBV14; j_call: TRBJ1-6; cdr3_nt: TGTGCCAGCAGCGTACAGGGGGGTTCACCCCTCCACTTT; cdr3_aa: CASSVQGGSPLHF
clone_size: -; d_call: -; v_call: TRBV5-6; j_call: TRBJ1-2; cdr3_nt: TGTGCCAGCAGCCCCCTGGTCGAGCCTAACTATGGCTACACCTTC; cdr3_aa: CASSPLVEPNYGYTF
clone_size: -; d_call: TRBD1; v_call: TRBV7-2; j_call: TRBJ2-1; cdr3_nt: TGTGCCAGCAGCTTAGGGGACAGCCCTTACAATGAGCAGTTCTTC; cdr3_aa: CASSLGDSPYNEQFF
clone_size: many; d_call: TRBD2; v_call: TRBV6-2/TRBV6-3; j_call: TRBJ2-7; cdr3_nt: TGTGCCAGCAGCAAACCTTCGGCCGGGGGGGCCTACGAGCAGTACTTC; cdr3_aa: CASSKPSAGGAYEQYF
clone_size: -; d_call: TRBD2; v_call: TRBV4-2; j_call: TRBJ2-3; cdr3_nt: TGTGCCAGCAGCCAAGATTTGCTAGCGGGGGGGCCGGGTTCGCAGTATTTT; cdr3_aa: CASSQDLLAGGPGSQYF
clone_size: -; d_call: -; v_call: TRBV18; j_call: TRBJ1-3; cdr3_nt: TGTGCCAGCTCACCCGGACAGAGCTCTGGAAACACCATATATTTT; cdr3_aa: CASSPGQSSGNTIYF
clone_size: -; d_call: TRBD1; v_call: TRBV7-9; j_call: TRBJ1-1; cdr3_nt: TGTGCCAGCAGCAGGGGACAGGGGCGAGGTATGTACACTGAAGCTTTCTTT; cdr3_aa: CASSRGQGRGMYTEAFF
clone_size: few; d_call: TRBD1; v_call: TRBV11-2; j_call: TRBJ1-2; cdr3_nt: TGTGCCAGCGGGACAGGTCGGGGCTACACCTTC; cdr3_aa: CASGTGRGYTF
clone_size: -; d_call: -; v_call: TRBV7-3; j_call: TRBJ2-7; cdr3_nt: TGTGCCAGCAGCAACCCAGGGGTACCTCCCTACGAGCAGTACTTC; cdr3_aa: CASSNPGVPPYEQYF
clone_size: -; d_call: -; v_call: TRBV5-1; j_call: TRBJ1-1; cdr3_nt: TGCGCCAGCAGCTTGGGTGGGGGAGGGTCAGTTCGCACTGAAGCTTTCTTT; cdr3_aa: CASSLGGGGSVRTEAFF
clone_size: once; d_call: TRBD2; v_call: TRBV19; j_call: TRBJ2-7; cdr3_nt: TGTGCCAGTAGCACTAGCGGGGGGGCAGACTCCTACGAGCAGTACTTC; cdr3_aa: CASSTSGGADSYEQYF
clone_size: -; d_call: -; v_call: TRBV7-2; j_call: TRBJ1-1; cdr3_nt: TGTGCCAGCAGCGACCAGCCAGGTGGCACTGAAGCTTTCTTT; cdr3_aa: CASSDQPGGTEAFF
clone_size: once; d_call: TRBD1; v_call: TRBV6-5; j_call: TRBJ1-1; cdr3_nt: TGTGCCATAACACTTGACAGGGTGGTCACTGAAGCTTTCTTT; cdr3_aa: CAITLDRVVTEAFF
clone_size: -; d_call: TRBD1; v_call: TRBV2; j_call: TRBJ2-5; cdr3_nt: TGTGCCAGCAGTGAAGCGAACAGGGGGGAGACCCAGTACTTC; cdr3_aa: CASSEANRGETQYF
clone_size: few; d_call: -; v_call: TRBV6-6; j_call: TRBJ2-6; cdr3_nt: TGTGCCAGCAGTCGGGGACTGACCAGCTCTGGGGCCAACGTCCTGACTTTC; cdr3_aa: CASSRGLTSSGANVLTF
clone_size: -; d_call: -; v_call: TRBV6-5; j_call: TRBJ1-4; cdr3_nt: TGTGCCAGCAGTTCCCAGGGGAATAATGAAAAACTGTTTTTT; cdr3_aa: CASSSQGNNEKLFF